This is a list of T cell receptor beta chains from one sample in a study of T-cell memory formation after mild COVID-19. TCRdb reprocessed the 5' RACE reads via MiXCR and lists one record per CDR3 protein. The table includes under 550,000 distinct CDR3 sequences, roughly 18% detected once. The sequencing sample was made of PBMCs or a T cell subset sorted from them (not recorded which). All receptors derive from a man aged 18 to 30 who had mild COVID-19 (a few samples of this study predate the infection). Cell type and time point are not known. Each CDR3 is given with its conserved first and last residue. Each record gives: CDR3 protein, CDR3 DNA, J gene, clone size, V gene, D gene. D genes are given only for firm matches. Only part of the rows carry a size: once, few, many, or a class if the clone is expanded.

CASSKRADSYNEQFF TGTGCCAGCAGCAAAAGGGCCGACAGTTACAATGAGCAGTTCTTC TRBJ2-1 many TRBV3-1 NA
CASSFPVGVSTDTQYF TGTGCCAGCAGCTTCCCGGTCGGGGTTAGCACAGATACGCAGTATTTT TRBJ2-3 NA TRBV5-6 NA
CASRNGRLPGTEAFF TGTGCCAGCAGAAACGGGAGGCTCCCGGGCACTGAAGCTTTCTTT TRBJ1-1 few TRBV7-8 NA
CASRIIAGYTGELFF TGTGCCAGCAGGATCATAGCGGGATACACCGGGGAGCTGTTTTTT TRBJ2-2 once TRBV6-5 TRBD2
CASSFTGGRDEKLFF TGTGCCAGCAGCTTTACAGGGGGCCGAGATGAAAAACTGTTTTTT TRBJ1-4 NA TRBV7-2 TRBD1
CASSSAGTPNYGYTF TGCGCCAGCAGCTCTGCCGGGACACCTAACTATGGCTACACCTTC TRBJ1-2 NA TRBV5-1 NA
CASSPRTGQYYEQYF TGTGCCAGCAGTCCCAGGACTGGCCAGTACTACGAGCAGTACTTC TRBJ2-7 few TRBV6-1 NA
CASSYQNYGYTF TGTGCCAGCAGCTACCAAAACTATGGCTACACCTTC TRBJ1-2 few TRBV7-9 NA
CSVSGPNYGYTF TGCAGCGTATCTGGGCCTAACTATGGCTACACCTTC TRBJ1-2 NA TRBV29-1 NA
CASSLSGRNTGELFF TGTGCCAGCAGTTTATCGGGCAGAAACACCGGGGAGCTGTTTTTT TRBJ2-2 NA TRBV27 NA
CASSLDYLSGELFF TGTGCCAGCAGCTTGGACTATTTATCCGGGGAGCTGTTTTTT TRBJ2-2 many TRBV11-2 NA
CATGQGASTGELFF TGTGCCACTGGACAGGGGGCCTCGACCGGGGAGCTGTTTTTT TRBJ2-2 NA TRBV7-9 TRBD1
CASSPGTGIYEQYF TGTGCCAGCAGCCCCGGGACAGGGATCTACGAGCAGTACTTC TRBJ2-7 NA TRBV11-2 TRBD1
CASSTGGVGTEAFF TGTGCCAGTAGCACAGGGGGCGTGGGAACTGAAGCTTTCTTT TRBJ1-1 NA TRBV19 TRBD1
CASSFSGGFSSYNEQFF TGTGCCAGCAGCTTTAGCGGGGGTTTCAGCTCCTACAATGAGCAGTTCTTC TRBJ2-1 few TRBV7-8 TRBD2
CASSPLGDSPLHF TGTGCCAGCTCACCATTGGGGGATTCACCCCTCCACTTT TRBJ1-6 few TRBV18 NA
CASSLDGGNYGYTF TGTGCCAGCAGCTTGGACGGGGGGAACTATGGCTACACCTTC TRBJ1-2 few TRBV5-4 NA
CASSGQGLYNEQFF TGTGCCAGCTCTGGACAGGGGTTGTACAATGAGCAGTTCTTC TRBJ2-1 few TRBV11-3 TRBD1
CASSQRATGGVGNEQFF TGCGCCAGCAGCCAGAGGGCCACGGGGGGTGTTGGCAATGAGCAGTTCTTC TRBJ2-1 NA TRBV4-3 TRBD2
CSARDLRYSGANVLTF TGCAGTGCTAGAGATCTACGGTACTCTGGGGCCAACGTCCTGACTTTC TRBJ2-6 few TRBV20-1 NA
CSVEVGSGNTIYF TGCAGCGTTGAGGTGGGCTCTGGAAACACCATATATTTT TRBJ1-3 NA TRBV29-1 NA
CASSMPWVATDTRYF TGTGCCAGCAGTATGCCCTGGGTTGCCACAGATACGCGGTATTTT TRBJ2-3 few TRBV7-9 NA
CASSQVAEKLFF TGTGCCAGCAGCCAGGTGGCGGAAAAACTGTTTTTT TRBJ1-4 NA TRBV4-2 NA
CASSPGQGSHGYTF TGTGCCAGCAGTCCGGGACAGGGGAGTCATGGCTACACCTTC TRBJ1-2 NA TRBV6-6 TRBD1
CASSQEAGGLIGELFF TGCGCCAGCAGCCAAGAAGCGGGGGGGCTCATCGGGGAGCTGTTTTTT TRBJ2-2 NA TRBV4-1 TRBD2
CASRPGQGAAGYTF TGTGCCAGCAGACCGGGACAGGGGGCAGCTGGCTACACCTTC TRBJ1-2 NA TRBV7-2 TRBD1
CASSLEKDSPLHF TGTGCCAGCAGCTTAGAAAAGGATTCACCCCTCCACTTT TRBJ1-6 few TRBV7-6 NA
CASTHGQGRYTGELFF TGTGCCAGCACCCACGGGCAGGGTCGGTACACCGGGGAGCTGTTTTTT TRBJ2-2 few TRBV6-2/TRBV6-3 NA
CAIRVSGQGYEQYF TGTGCCATCAGGGTTTCGGGACAGGGGTACGAGCAGTACTTC TRBJ2-7 many TRBV10-3 TRBD1
CSVGGSNQPQHF TGCAGCGTTGGGGGGAGCAATCAGCCCCAGCATTTT TRBJ1-5 NA TRBV29-1 NA
CAISEGAETGELFF TGTGCCATCAGTGAAGGAGCAGAGACCGGGGAGCTGTTTTTT TRBJ2-2 few TRBV10-3 NA
CASSKRTPSSYNEQFF TGTGCCAGCAGCAAACGGACCCCAAGCTCCTACAATGAGCAGTTCTTC TRBJ2-1 few TRBV21-1 NA
CSARNPGPDTQYF TGCAGTGCTAGAAACCCAGGGCCAGATACGCAGTATTTT TRBJ2-3 NA TRBV20-1 NA
CASSPLGTDTQYF TGTGCCAGCTCACCACTCGGAACAGATACGCAGTATTTT TRBJ2-3 many TRBV18 NA